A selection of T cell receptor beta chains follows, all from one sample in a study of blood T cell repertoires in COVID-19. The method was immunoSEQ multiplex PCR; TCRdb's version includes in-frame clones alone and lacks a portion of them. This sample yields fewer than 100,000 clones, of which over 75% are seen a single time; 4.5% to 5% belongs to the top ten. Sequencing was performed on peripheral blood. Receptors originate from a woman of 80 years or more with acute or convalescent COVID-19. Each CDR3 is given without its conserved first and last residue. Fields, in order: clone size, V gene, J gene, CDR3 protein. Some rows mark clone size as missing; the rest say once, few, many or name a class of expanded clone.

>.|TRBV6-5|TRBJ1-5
ASRDRADQPQH
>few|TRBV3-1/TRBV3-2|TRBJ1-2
ASSQGGFVGGDYGYT
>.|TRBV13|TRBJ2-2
ASSNPGLGNTGELF
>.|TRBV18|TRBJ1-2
ASSPGTGEGYT
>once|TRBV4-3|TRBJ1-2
ASSQDRRGNGYT
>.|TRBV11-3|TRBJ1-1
ASSLRQNTEAF
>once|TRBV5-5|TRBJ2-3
ASSLDSGRGDTQY
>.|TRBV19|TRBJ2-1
ASSIQFRNRGKEQF
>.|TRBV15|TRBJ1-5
ATSRDPAWEGQPQH
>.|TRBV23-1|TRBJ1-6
ASSTGDGSSYNSPLH
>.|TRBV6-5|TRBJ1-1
ASSGQGVADTEAF
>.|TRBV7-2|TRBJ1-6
ASFLGGRNSPLH
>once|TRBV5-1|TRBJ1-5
ASSLGDSLGPQH
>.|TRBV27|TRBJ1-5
ASSLMGGGNQPQH
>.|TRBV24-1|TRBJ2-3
ATPTADTQY
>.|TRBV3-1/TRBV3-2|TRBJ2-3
ASSQALGGVSTDTQY
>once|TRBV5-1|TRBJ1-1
ASSFRQGGTEAF
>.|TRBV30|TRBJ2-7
AWSGLAAFHEQY
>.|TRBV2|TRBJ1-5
ASRADSWGNQPQH
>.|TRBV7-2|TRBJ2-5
ASSKVGETQY
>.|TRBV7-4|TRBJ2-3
ASSYQRWHASTDTQY
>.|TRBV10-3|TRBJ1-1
AISESPGKGNTEAF
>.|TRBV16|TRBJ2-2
ASSQSPDNLNTGELF
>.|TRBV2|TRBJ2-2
ASSELEHGELF
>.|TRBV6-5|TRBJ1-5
ASSYRGAKPQPQH
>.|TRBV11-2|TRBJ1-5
ASSLDHLDGQPQH
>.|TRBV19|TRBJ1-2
ASSRILRDRGGYT
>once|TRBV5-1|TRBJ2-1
ASSPGQPTYNEQF
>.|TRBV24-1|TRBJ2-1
ATSTSGGLNNEQF
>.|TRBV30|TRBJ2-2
AWSELAGGSTGELF
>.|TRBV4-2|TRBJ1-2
ASSQTGTEYYGYT
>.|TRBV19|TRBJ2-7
ASSDFSGGSYEQY
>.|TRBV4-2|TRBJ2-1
ASSQGTSGAAHNEQF
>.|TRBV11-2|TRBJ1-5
ASSLAGGNQPQH
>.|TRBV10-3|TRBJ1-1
AISVFRDINTEAF
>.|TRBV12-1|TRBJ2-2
ASCSPGHNTGELF
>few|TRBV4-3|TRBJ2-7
ASSQGGTGRSSYEQY
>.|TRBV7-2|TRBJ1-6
ASSLTENRPPQRNSPLH
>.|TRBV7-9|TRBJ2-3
ASSLLSGPTDTQY
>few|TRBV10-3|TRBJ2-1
AISDGGEGSSYNEQF
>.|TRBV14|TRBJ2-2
ASSRLAGGRTGELF
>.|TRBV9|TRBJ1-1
ASSVVQGGEAF